The rows below give T cell receptor beta chains drawn from one sample of a study of T cells after yellow fever vaccination. MiXCR, run by TCRdb on the 5' RACE reads, gives a single entry per CDR3 protein. This repertoire shows hundreds of thousands of distinct CDR3 sequences, about 10% found once; its top ten account for around 3.4%. Material: CD4+ T cells sorted from PBMCs, obtained 5 days after the yellow fever booster vaccination. The receptors originated from a man aged 18 to 29 who received the YFV17D yellow fever vaccine. The CDR3 runs from the conserved cysteine through the conserved F or W. A D gene is named only where the DNA matches it firmly. Not every row has a clone size; where given, it reads once, few, many or a size class.

J	D	size	V	CDR3	DNA
TRBJ2-3	.	many	TRBV6-2/TRBV6-3	CASSTGWTQYF	TGTGCCAGCAGTACGGGATGGACGCAGTATTTT
TRBJ1-2	.	few	TRBV7-2	CASSLAQGASGYTF	TGTGCCAGCAGCTTAGCGCAAGGGGCATCGGGCTACACCTTC
TRBJ2-4	.	.	TRBV6-2/TRBV6-3	CASSYGPRRAKNIQYF	TGTGCCAGCAGTTACGGGCCCCGGAGGGCCAAAAACATTCAGTACTTC
TRBJ2-1	.	.	TRBV12-3/TRBV12-4	CASRARSWGGNEQFF	TGTGCCAGCAGAGCTAGGAGCTGGGGTGGGAATGAGCAGTTCTTC
TRBJ2-7	TRBD1	.	TRBV6-6	CASSHRVGGREQYF	TGTGCCAGCAGTCATCGGGTAGGGGGCAGGGAGCAGTACTTC
TRBJ2-7	TRBD1	few	TRBV6-6	CASRRQGAGEQYF	TGTGCCAGCAGGCGACAGGGGGCCGGCGAGCAGTACTTC
TRBJ2-1	TRBD2	.	TRBV5-1	CASSSSGVGPNEQFF	TGCGCCAGCAGTTCTAGCGGGGTGGGCCCCAATGAGCAGTTCTTC
TRBJ1-2	.	.	TRBV7-9	CASSLGGATHYGYTF	TGTGCCAGCAGCTTAGGCGGCGCGACCCACTATGGCTACACCTTC
TRBJ1-1	.	.	TRBV7-2	CASSPSWAGNTEAFF	TGTGCCAGCAGCCCCTCTTGGGCCGGGAACACTGAAGCTTTCTTT
TRBJ1-1	.	few	TRBV6-1	CASKAGEVNTEAFF	TGTGCCAGTAAGGCAGGGGAAGTGAACACTGAAGCTTTCTTT
TRBJ2-7	.	.	TRBV11-2	CASSRGGVSSYEQYF	TGTGCCAGCAGCCGTGGCGGGGTTAGCTCCTACGAGCAGTACTTC
TRBJ1-4	TRBD1	few	TRBV18	CASSPFTGAPNEKLFF	TGTGCCAGCTCACCATTCACAGGGGCTCCTAATGAAAAACTGTTTTTT
TRBJ2-5	.	few	TRBV15	CATSRGRAQYF	TGTGCCACCAGCAGAGGGAGGGCCCAGTACTTC
TRBJ1-1	.	.	TRBV9	CASSVSENTEAFF	TGTGCCAGCAGCGTATCAGAGAACACTGAAGCTTTCTTT
TRBJ1-2	TRBD1	few	TRBV7-2	CASSLAGTGSFYGYTF	TGTGCCAGCAGCTTAGCTGGGACAGGGAGTTTTTATGGCTACACCTTC
TRBJ1-6	TRBD1	few	TRBV27	CASSLFIGTGNSPLHF	TGTGCCAGCAGTTTATTTATCGGGACAGGGAATTCACCCCTCCACTTT
TRBJ2-5	.	many	TRBV10-3	CATTGGGRETQYF	TGTGCCACCACAGGGGGGGGGCGAGAGACCCAGTACTTC
TRBJ2-5	.	.	TRBV12-3/TRBV12-4	CASRLQLAPGTQYF	TGTGCCAGCAGATTACAGCTCGCCCCGGGGACCCAGTACTTC
TRBJ2-7	.	few	TRBV7-2	CASSLDWDSYEQYF	TGTGCCAGCAGCTTAGATTGGGACTCCTACGAGCAGTACTTC
TRBJ1-1	.	few	TRBV18	CASSLKTGEMTEAFF	TGTGCCAGCTCACTCAAGACAGGCGAGATGACTGAAGCTTTCTTT
TRBJ2-1	TRBD2	.	TRBV5-1	CASSPLAGGFVEQFF	TGCGCCAGCAGCCCCCTAGCGGGGGGGTTCGTTGAGCAGTTCTTC
TRBJ2-4	.	.	TRBV28	CASSRVRKNIQYF	TGTGCCAGCTCCAGGGTTCGCAAAAACATTCAGTACTTC
TRBJ2-3	.	many	TRBV20-1	CSATDTSTDTQYF	TGCAGTGCTACGGACACAAGCACAGATACGCAGTATTTT
TRBJ1-5	.	few	TRBV6-2/TRBV6-3	CASMEGNQPQHF	TGTGCCAGCATGGAGGGGAATCAGCCCCAGCATTTT
TRBJ2-1	TRBD1	few	TRBV18	CASSPPQGAYNEQFF	TGTGCCAGCTCACCACCGCAGGGGGCCTACAATGAGCAGTTCTTC
TRBJ1-5	.	few	TRBV20-1	CSATGGSNQPQHF	TGCAGTGCTACGGGAGGGAGCAATCAGCCCCAGCATTTT
TRBJ1-1	TRBD1	.	TRBV6-5	CASSSSQGTLNTEAFF	TGTGCCAGCAGTTCCTCACAGGGGACCCTGAACACTGAAGCTTTCTTT
TRBJ2-1	.	few	TRBV5-6	CASSLTQQSSYNEQFF	TGTGCCAGCAGCTTGACTCAGCAGAGCTCCTACAATGAGCAGTTCTTC
TRBJ1-4	.	.	TRBV6-2/TRBV6-3	CASRYSPAQSYNEKLFF	TGTGCCAGCAGATACAGTCCGGCGCAAAGCTATAATGAAAAACTGTTTTTT